These 18 T cell receptor beta chains came from one sample sequenced in a study of T cells after yellow fever vaccination. MiXCR was run by TCRdb on the 5' RACE reads, yielding one entry per CDR3 protein. The table lists about 85,000 distinct CDR3 sequences, 10% to 15% of them singletons, with approximately 23% in the top ten. The specimen comprised CD8+ T cells not binding an NS4B(214-222) dextramer, sorted from PBMCs, sampled roughly 20 days after the first yellow fever vaccination. These receptor sequences come from a man in his late teens or twenties who received the YFV17D yellow fever vaccine.

The V gene is TRBV6-1, the J gene TRBJ1-2, with D perhaps matching TRBD1 (5 bases). The CDR3 has 15 amino acids. V gave up 6 bases and J gave up 4 bases, with 18 bases separating them. Germline V CDR1 and CDR2: MNHNS, SASEGT. DNA of the CDR3: TGTGCCAGCAGCGATGGGGCAGGTCCTTCCTATGGCTACACCTTC. Encoded protein: CASSDGAGPSYGYTF.

The V and J genes are TRBV30 and TRBJ2-5; unclear D gene. Deletions cut 2 bases from V and 0 bases from J, with 7 bases between. CDR1 GTSNPN and CDR2 SVGIG come from the germline V gene (reference sequence). The CDR3 runs 13 residues. This CDR3 is CAWSFADQETQYF. CDR3 DNA: TGTGCCTGGAGTTTCGCAGACCAAGAGACCCAGTACTTC.

This clonotype was picked up a small number of times. This chain connects TRBV13 to TRBJ2-5, with D perhaps TRBD2 (5 bases). Germline V CDR1 and CDR2: PRHDT, FYEKMQ (reference sequence). The CDR3 length is 12 residues. V lost 1 base and J 5 bases, leaving 5 bases between the germline ends. The CDR3 DNA reads TGTGCCAGCAGCTTAGAGCGGGAGACCCAGTACTTC. Protein: CASSLERETQYF.

The V gene is TRBV7-2, the J gene TRBJ2-3; D remains ambiguous. The CDR3 totals 13 residues. Between the trimmed V and J ends, which lost 1 base and 3 bases, there was a span of 5 bases. The germline V gene encodes CDR1 SGHTA and CDR2 FQGNSA. CDR3 residues: CASSLVTTDTQYF. DNA of the CDR3: TGTGCCAGCAGCTTAGTAACTACAGATACGCAGTATTTT.

This clonotype was found a few times. The chain carries TRBV13 and TRBJ2-7; 8 bases line up with TRBD2. This CDR3 is 15 amino acids long. CDR1 and CDR2 (germline): PRHDT, FYEKMQ (reference sequence). V gave up 5 bases and J gave up 1 base; unmatched junction bases: 7. The CDR3 DNA reads TGTGCCAGCAGCCTAAGCGGGGGTCCGTCCTACGAGCAGTACTTC. Its translation is CASSLSGGPSYEQYF.

In this sample, this clonotype turned up many times. V usage is TRBV6-4 and J usage is TRBJ2-3, with 10 nucleotides matching TRBD1. V dropped 2 bases and J dropped 1; count of bases not matched to a gene: 0. Germline loops: CDR1 MRHNA, CDR2 SNTAGT. CDR3 length: 15 residues. In DNA, the CDR3 is TGTGCCAGCAGTGACGGGACAGGGGGCACAGATACGCAGTATTTT. It yields the protein CASSDGTGGTDTQYF.

This chain links TRBV7-9 with TRBJ1-1, with 10 nucleotides matching TRBD1. The V gene's germline CDR1 is SEHNR and CDR2 FQNEAQ (reference sequence). The CDR3 is 15 residues long. The V gene end was trimmed by 5 bases and the J gene end by 3 bases; junction bases not matched to a gene: 6. CDR3 nucleotide sequence: TGTGCCAGCAGCCCGGGACAGGGGCCGTACACTGAAGCTTTCTTT. It encodes CASSPGQGPYTEAFF.

This chain uses TRBV14 with TRBJ2-3, with D possibly called TRBD1 or TRBD2 (5 bases each). The CDR3 has 13 amino acids. The V gene's germline CDR1 is SGHDN and CDR2 FVKESK. Trimming stripped 4 bases from V and 5 bases from J, with 10 bases between. The CDR3 is CASSRGPRDTQYF. CDR3 nucleotides: TGTGCCAGCAGCCGGGGACCTCGAGATACGCAGTATTTT.

The V gene is TRBV5-1, the J gene TRBJ1-1; 7 nucleotides agree with TRBD1. Germline assignment: CDR1 SGHRS and CDR2 YFSETQ. The CDR3 runs to 14 residues. Trimming removed 5 bases from V and 3 bases from J; junction bases left unmatched: 7. For the CDR3, the DNA is TGCGCCAGCAGTCCCAGGGGGGCACACACTGAAGCTTTCTTT. Residues: CASSPRGAHTEAFF.

The chain joins TRBV4-3 to TRBJ2-1; D possibly uses TRBD1 or TRBD2 (5 bases each). This CDR3 is 15 amino acids long. The germline gives CDR1 LGHNA, CDR2 YSLEER. V dropped 0 bases and J dropped 3 bases, with 9 bases sitting between them. This chain's CDR3 is CASSQEGELYNEQFF. The CDR3 bases are TGCGCCAGCAGCCAAGAGGGGGAGCTCTACAATGAGCAGTTCTTC.

This clonotype was detected only a few times. The V and J genes are TRBV24-1 and TRBJ2-2, with D unclear. The CDR3 length is 17 residues. Trimming took 1 base from V and 2 from J, leaving 13 bases between them. CDR1 and CDR2 from the germline V gene are KGHDR and SFDVKD. As DNA, the CDR3 is TGTGCCACCAGTGATTTCTCCGGCTTAGTTAACACCGGGGAGCTGTTTTTT. Translating it yields CATSDFSGLVNTGELFF.

The chain joins TRBV25-1 to TRBJ2-7; D gene ambiguous. This CDR3 region has 15 residues. Germline-derived CDR1 and CDR2 are MGHDK and SYGVNS. V was shortened by 5 bases and J by 2 bases, with 16 bases between the two germline ends. The CDR3 is CASSSPSHTPYEQYF. DNA for the CDR3: TGTGCCAGCAGTTCACCATCACACACCCCCTACGAGCAGTACTTC.

There are many counts of this clonotype. The V gene is TRBV12-3 or TRBV12-4, the J gene TRBJ2-7; D is unclear. The CDR3 is 13 amino acids. Trimming left V 0 bases short and J 0 bases short, with 3 bases between. The DNA of the CDR3 is TGTGCCAGCAGTTTAGCGGCCTCCTACGAGCAGTACTTC. Its translation is CASSLAASYEQYF.

The V gene is TRBV12-3 or TRBV12-4, the J gene TRBJ2-3; D gene uncertain. The CDR3 consists of 15 residues. V was clipped by 2 bases and J by 5 bases, with 14 bases between them. Written as DNA, the CDR3 is TGTGCCAGCAGTTTAAACGGTGGGGTTATAGATACGCAGTATTTT. Translating gives CASSLNGGVIDTQYF.

This clonotype showed up just a few times. The genes are TRBV20-1 and TRBJ2-3; 8 bases match TRBD2. There are 16 residues in the CDR3. J was trimmed by 2 bases and V by 3 bases; bases with no gene match: 10. Germline CDR1 and CDR2: DFQATT and SNEGSKA (reference sequence). CDR3 region: CSARGPGGGHTDTQYF. The CDR3, as DNA: TGCAGTGCTAGGGGTCCCGGGGGGGGCCACACAGATACGCAGTATTTT.

This clonotype occurred a few times. V and J are TRBV7-2 and TRBJ2-1, with 10 bases that match TRBD2. The CDR3 is 14 amino acids. The V and J ends lost 7 bases and 6 bases, in that order; junction bases with no gene match: 6. The germline V gene has CDR1 SGHTA and CDR2 FQGNSA. CDR3 coding DNA: TGTGCCAGCATAATAGCGGGGGGACTCAATGAGCAGTTCTTC. It is translated as CASIIAGGLNEQFF.

This clonotype has more than one count but fewer than ten. The chain couples TRBV7-8 to TRBJ2-7; 8 bases align to TRBD1. This CDR3 region has 13 residues. CDR1 is SGHVS, CDR2 FQNEAQ, per germline. The ends lost 10 bases at V and 3 bases at J; junction bases unmatched: 8. The CDR3 DNA is TGTGCCACCACTACAGGGGGTGACTACGAGCAGTACTTC. Translated, it gives CATTTGGDYEQYF.

The V call is TRBV25-1, the J call TRBJ1-1; D is undetermined. Germline values: CDR1 MGHDK, CDR2 SYGVNS. V dropped 4 bases and J dropped 0 bases, with 12 bases sitting between them. This CDR3 region has 15 residues. The CDR3 nucleotides are TGTGCCAGCAGTGGGCCAGGAGGGATGAACACTGAAGCTTTCTTT. Translation gives CASSGPGGMNTEAFF.